The 9 T cell receptor beta chains below come from one sample, sequenced in a study of CD8+ T cells in alopecia areata. Reverse transcribed after extraction, RNA yielded cDNA as the sequencing template. The repertoire was sequenced with immunoSEQ multiplex PCR; TCRdb's copy has only in-frame clones and lacks some. The data show about 97,000 clones, around 38% seen once. Sequencing was done on a sample of CD4+ T cells sorted from blood. Source of these receptors: a human donor with alopecia areata.

The chain uses TRBV30 and TRBJ2-2; 7 bases fit TRBD1. The ends lost 3 bases at V and 0 bases at J; junction bases unmatched: 4. Germline loops: CDR1 GTSNPN, CDR2 SVGIG (reference sequence). The CDR3 consists of 15 residues. The CDR3 loop reads CAWRSGTANTGELFF. The CDR3 nucleotides are TGTGCCTGGAGGAGTGGGACAGCGAACACCGGGGAGCTGTTTTTT.

This chain joins TRBV18 and TRBJ2-7; TRBD1 matches 8 bases. There are 15 residues in the CDR3. Unmatched junction bases numbered 3, after V lost 2 bases and J lost 0 bases. Germline loops: CDR1 KGHSH, CDR2 LQKENI. CDR3 coding DNA: TGTGCCAGCTCACCAGGGACAGGAAGCTCCTACGAGCAGTACTTC. It yields the protein CASSPGTGSSYEQYF.

The genes are TRBV5-1 and TRBJ2-1; D is ambiguous. V shed 0 bases and J shed 7 bases, with 14 bases lying between them. From germline, CDR1 is SGHRS and CDR2 YFSETQ. The CDR3 totals 15 residues. CDR3 sequence: CASSLVAPKTNEQFF. DNA for the CDR3: TGCGCCAGCAGCTTGGTAGCCCCAAAGACTAATGAGCAGTTCTTC.

This clone was counted a few times. This chain connects TRBV19 to TRBJ2-7; D call uncertain. Trimming stripped 7 bases from V and 11 bases from J, with 18 bases between. The germline V gene encodes CDR1 LNHDA and CDR2 SQIVND (reference sequence). This CDR3 region has 12 residues. CDR3: CASNNVEGEEYF. CDR3 coding DNA: TGTGCCAGTAATAACGTTGAAGGAGAGGAGTACTTC.

This clone was found a few times. The CDR3 bases are TGTGCCACCAGCAGAGATATTTACTCTGGAAACACCATATATTTT. Its protein product is CATSRDIYSGNTIYF. J is TRBJ1-3 and V is TRBV15, with D hard to call. CDR3 size: 15 residues. V dropped 0 bases and J dropped 0 bases, with 6 bases sitting between them. CDR1 and CDR2 (germline): LNHNV, YYDKDF (reference sequence).

The chain couples TRBV29-1 to TRBJ2-7; D is uncertain. This CDR3 spans 15 amino acids. Deletions cut 5 bases from V and 3 bases from J, with 20 bases between. Germline V gene sequence: CDR1 SQVTM, CDR2 ANQGSEA. CDR3 in amino acids: CSVTPGRATNYEQYF. DNA of the CDR3: TGCAGCGTTACCCCGGGCCGCGCAACAAACTACGAGCAGTACTTC.

This rearrangement joins TRBV18 to TRBJ2-5; D not certain. Germline V gene data show CDR1 as KGHSH and CDR2 as LQKENI. Trimming pared 2 bases from V and 5 bases from J, leaving 9 bases between. This CDR3 has 13 amino acids. The CDR3 DNA sequence: TGTGCCAGCTCACCAACGGATGGGGAGACCCAGTACTTC. Its protein is CASSPTDGETQYF. Full variable domain (outside the CDR3, taken from reference TRBV18 and TRBJ2-5): NAGVMQNPRHLVRRRGQEARLRCSPMKGHSHVYWYRQLPEEGLKFMVYLQKENIIDESGMPKERFSAEFPKEGPSILRIQQVVRGDSAAYFCASSPTDGETQYFGPGTRLLVL.

This clone was seen only a few times. The chain links TRBV5-5 to TRBJ2-6; no clear D gene. The V end lost 1 base, the J end lost 0 bases, and 8 bases lay between the germline ends. The CDR3 extends over 16 amino acids. Looked up from germline, CDR1 is SGHKS and CDR2 is YYEKEE (reference sequence). CDR3: CASSLWGSSGANVLTF. The CDR3 region has the DNA TGTGCCAGCAGCTTGTGGGGTAGCTCTGGGGCCAACGTCCTGACTTTC.

This clone was detected a few times. This chain links TRBV5-4 with TRBJ1-5; D is unresolved. This CDR3 has 14 residues. The germline V and J ends were trimmed by 4 bases and 2 bases, with 10 bases remaining between them. Germline lookup yields CDR1 SGHNT and CDR2 YYREEE (reference sequence). This CDR3 reads CASSRKLRNQPQHF. The CDR3, as DNA: TGTGCCAGCAGCCGGAAGCTGCGCAATCAGCCCCAGCATTTT.